This T cell receptor (beta chain) was recovered during a study of cytomegalovirus exposure and HLA in healthy donors. Worth noting for this clone: No antigen is known for it.

Trimming removed 7 bases from V and 6 bases from J, with 10 bases in between. The germline gives CDR1 MDHEN, CDR2 SYDVKM. The CDR3 spans 11 residues. General observations from the study: The study recorded about 150 TCR beta chains that were cytomegalovirus-associated.

The assay was immunoSEQ multiplex PCR, and TCRdb's table has in-frame clones only and misses some. The sample has a few hundred thousand clones, 80% to 90% seen once. The chain combines TRBV28 with TRBJ2-7; D may be TRBD2 (7 bases). The sequence was obtained from a woman in her late teens or twenties in good health and CMV-seronegative. The material sequenced was PBMCs. CDR3 sequence (DNA): TGTGCCAGCACCCGGGGGGCCGAGCAGTACTTC. This codes for CASTRGAEQYF. Variable domain in full (rest from reference TRBV28 and TRBJ2-7): DVKVTQSSRYLVKRTGEKVFLECVQDMDHENMFWYRQDPGLGLRLIYFSYDVKMKEKGDIPEGYSVSREKKERFSLILESASTNQTSMYLCASTRGAEQYFGPGTRLTVT.